The text below deals with one TCR beta chain. Its antigen is currently unknown. V was pared by 4 bases and J by 13 bases, with 12 bases of the junction left unmatched. The CDR3 sequence is 14 residues long. CDR1 is SGHRS and CDR2 is YFSETQ in the germline V gene. Generated by immunoSEQ multiplex PCR, the TCRdb table keeps only in-frame clones and is missing some. The sample carries under 650,000 clones, 90% to 97% recorded once. These data originate in a study of shared clonotypes between healthy human individuals. As for the study in general: CD4 naive cells filled three plates per donor, CD4 memory three, CD8 naive two and CD8 memory one.

General observations from the study: Across four donors, naive CD4 shared roughly 5.1%, naive CD8 approximately 3.5%, memory CD4 about 2.4%, memory CD8 over 0.3%.

The clonotype originates from a woman in her twenties or thirties in good health. The specimen sequenced was naive CD4+ T cells sorted from blood. Described subset: CD45RA+ positively selected. The chain is built from TRBV5-1 and TRBJ2-1; 9 nucleotides match TRBD2. Here the CDR3 DNA reads TGCGCCAGCAGCCTGGTAGCGGGAGCAGGGGGACAGTTCTTC. Protein product: CASSLVAGAGGQFF. Using reference TRBV5-1 and TRBJ2-1 for the parts outside the CDR3, the full variable domain is KAGVTQTPRYLIKTRGQQVTLSCSPISGHRSVSWYQQTPGQGLQFLFEYFSETQRNKGNFPGRFSGRQFSNSRSEMNVSTLELGDSALYLCASSLVAGAGGQFFGPGTRLTVL.